These T cell receptor beta chains were read from a single sample in a study of blood T cell repertoires in COVID-19. Some clones are missing from TCRdb's copy, which holds only in-frame ones; the method was immunoSEQ multiplex PCR. This sample has fewer than 650,000 clones; about 89% occur once, and the top ten carry about 8%. What was sequenced was peripheral blood. The receptors originated from a woman aged 50 to 65 with COVID-19, enrolled during active disease. Both conserved end residues are part of each CDR3. Fields, in order: V gene, J gene, D gene, clone size, CDR3 protein, CDR3 DNA. A D gene is named only where the DNA matches it firmly. Expanded clones are given a class, and other clones once, few, many or no size at all.

v_gene: TRBV29-1; j_gene: TRBJ2-1; d_gene: TRBD1; abundance: -; CDR3aa: CSSSPTGGNEQFF; CDR3nt: TGCAGCTCGTCCCCGACAGGGGGCAATGAGCAGTTCTTC
v_gene: TRBV12-5; j_gene: TRBJ2-1; d_gene: -; abundance: -; CDR3aa: CASGRTVEQFF; CDR3nt: TGTGCTAGTGGTAGGACAGTTGAGCAGTTCTTC
v_gene: TRBV2; j_gene: TRBJ2-4; d_gene: TRBD2; abundance: once; CDR3aa: CASSETGLAGGRAKNIQYF; CDR3nt: TGTGCCAGCAGTGAGACCGGACTAGCGGGGGGGCGAGCCAAAAACATTCAGTACTTC
v_gene: TRBV21-1; j_gene: TRBJ2-5; d_gene: -; abundance: -; CDR3aa: CASSNWIPAGVQETQYF; CDR3nt: TGTGCCAGCAGCAACTGGATACCAGCGGGGGTGCAAGAGACCCAGTACTTC
v_gene: TRBV6-5; j_gene: TRBJ1-2; d_gene: -; abundance: once; CDR3aa: CASSYDSYGYTF; CDR3nt: TGTGCCAGCAGTTATGACAGCTATGGCTACACCTTC
v_gene: TRBV7-9; j_gene: TRBJ1-1; d_gene: -; abundance: -; CDR3aa: CASSRQGNTEAFF; CDR3nt: TGTGCCAGCAGTAGGCAGGGGAACACTGAAGCTTTCTTT
v_gene: TRBV3-1/TRBV3-2; j_gene: TRBJ2-3; d_gene: TRBD1; abundance: -; CDR3aa: CASSPRTGFDFTDTQYF; CDR3nt: TGTGCCAGCAGCCCCCGGACAGGGTTTGACTTCACAGATACGCAGTATTTT
v_gene: TRBV2; j_gene: TRBJ2-1; d_gene: TRBD2; abundance: -; CDR3aa: CASSGTSGGEQFF; CDR3nt: TGTGCCAGCAGTGGGACTAGCGGGGGTGAGCAGTTCTTC
v_gene: TRBV19; j_gene: TRBJ1-4; d_gene: TRBD1; abundance: -; CDR3aa: CASSRGQSPTNEKLFF; CDR3nt: TGTGCCAGTAGTAGGGGACAGTCCCCAACTAATGAAAAACTGTTTTTT
v_gene: TRBV5-1; j_gene: TRBJ2-7; d_gene: -; abundance: once; CDR3aa: CASSLNYYEQYF; CDR3nt: TGCGCCAGCAGCTTGAACTACTACGAGCAGTACTTC
v_gene: TRBV2; j_gene: TRBJ1-2; d_gene: -; abundance: -; CDR3aa: CASSQDSQVGYTF; CDR3nt: TGTGCCAGCAGCCAGGACTCCCAGGTGGGCTACACCTTC
v_gene: TRBV13; j_gene: TRBJ1-4; d_gene: -; abundance: -; CDR3aa: CASSLGRANEKLFF; CDR3nt: TGTGCCAGCAGCTTAGGACGAGCTAATGAAAAACTGTTTTTT
v_gene: TRBV24-1; j_gene: TRBJ2-5; d_gene: -; abundance: -; CDR3aa: CATSDRGTVQETQYF; CDR3nt: TGTGCCACCAGTGATCGCGGGACAGTACAGGAGACCCAGTACTTC
v_gene: TRBV5-5; j_gene: TRBJ1-2; d_gene: TRBD1; abundance: few; CDR3aa: CASSLGTVGYGYTF; CDR3nt: TGTGCCAGCAGCTTAGGGACAGTTGGCTATGGCTACACCTTC
v_gene: TRBV11-3; j_gene: TRBJ2-1; d_gene: -; abundance: -; CDR3aa: CASSLGTYNEQFF; CDR3nt: TGTGCCAGCAGCTTAGGTACCTACAATGAGCAGTTCTTC
v_gene: TRBV5-1; j_gene: TRBJ2-3; d_gene: TRBD2; abundance: -; CDR3aa: CASSALAGADTQYF; CDR3nt: TGCGCCAGCAGCGCCCTAGCGGGGGCAGATACGCAGTATTTT
v_gene: TRBV2; j_gene: TRBJ2-7; d_gene: TRBD1; abundance: -; CDR3aa: CASLASGQGISYEQYF; CDR3nt: TGTGCCAGCTTGGCCTCGGGACAGGGGATCTCCTACGAGCAGTACTTC
v_gene: TRBV28; j_gene: TRBJ1-5; d_gene: -; abundance: -; CDR3aa: CASSSRGYSNQPQHF; CDR3nt: TGTGCCAGCAGTTCGAGGGGGTATAGCAATCAGCCCCAGCATTTT
v_gene: TRBV7-9; j_gene: TRBJ1-2; d_gene: -; abundance: -; CDR3aa: CASSLFHGGAGYGYTF; CDR3nt: TGTGCCAGCAGCTTATTCCACGGCGGGGCCGGGTATGGCTACACCTTC
v_gene: TRBV5-1; j_gene: TRBJ2-7; d_gene: -; abundance: -; CDR3aa: CASSSSGYEQYF; CDR3nt: TGCGCCAGCAGCTCCAGCGGATACGAGCAGTACTTC
v_gene: TRBV9; j_gene: TRBJ1-1; d_gene: -; abundance: -; CDR3aa: CASSGQQGWDTEAFF; CDR3nt: TGTGCCAGCAGCGGACAACAGGGTTGGGACACTGAAGCTTTCTTT
v_gene: TRBV7-9; j_gene: TRBJ1-1; d_gene: TRBD1; abundance: -; CDR3aa: CASSLRDRGPNTEAFF; CDR3nt: TGTGCCAGCAGCTTAAGGGACAGGGGGCCTAACACTGAAGCTTTCTTT
v_gene: TRBV6-6; j_gene: TRBJ1-2; d_gene: -; abundance: -; CDR3aa: CATLRQTNYGYTF; CDR3nt: TGTGCCACCCTTCGACAGACTAACTATGGCTACACCTTC
v_gene: TRBV27; j_gene: TRBJ1-6; d_gene: TRBD1; abundance: -; CDR3aa: CASKDGQGGSPLHF; CDR3nt: TGTGCCAGCAAGGACGGGCAGGGGGGATCACCCCTCCACTTT
v_gene: TRBV5-6; j_gene: TRBJ2-5; d_gene: -; abundance: once; CDR3aa: CASSLRLASSSLQETQYF; CDR3nt: TGTGCCAGCAGCTTGAGGCTAGCGAGTTCCTCGCTTCAAGAGACCCAGTACTTC
v_gene: TRBV4-2; j_gene: TRBJ2-3; d_gene: TRBD2; abundance: -; CDR3aa: CASSQVGLESTDTQYF; CDR3nt: TGTGCCAGCAGCCAAGTGGGACTAGAAAGCACAGATACGCAGTATTTT
v_gene: TRBV10-3; j_gene: TRBJ1-1; d_gene: TRBD1; abundance: -; CDR3aa: CAIRRTGDARGSIEAFF; CDR3nt: TGTGCCATCAGGCGGACAGGGGATGCCCGGGGTAGTATTGAAGCTTTCTTT
v_gene: TRBV6-1; j_gene: TRBJ2-6; d_gene: -; abundance: -; CDR3aa: CASSVQGPEGANVLTF; CDR3nt: TGTGCCAGCAGTGTACAGGGACCCGAGGGGGCCAACGTCCTGACTTTC
v_gene: TRBV4-2; j_gene: TRBJ2-1; d_gene: TRBD2; abundance: -; CDR3aa: CASSQEGEGLARTSDRNEQFF; CDR3nt: TGTGCCAGCAGCCAAGAAGGGGAAGGACTAGCGCGTACTTCGGACCGGAATGAGCAGTTCTTC
v_gene: TRBV28; j_gene: TRBJ2-7; d_gene: TRBD1; abundance: -; CDR3aa: CASSLGTAEQYF; CDR3nt: TGTGCCAGCAGTCTCGGGACAGCCGAGCAGTACTTC
v_gene: TRBV10-3; j_gene: TRBJ2-2; d_gene: TRBD2; abundance: -; CDR3aa: CAISAQAGRGELFF; CDR3nt: TGTGCCATCAGTGCCCAAGCGGGGCGCGGGGAGCTGTTTTTT
v_gene: TRBV20-1; j_gene: TRBJ1-1; d_gene: -; abundance: -; CDR3aa: CSASRYSITEAFF; CDR3nt: TGCAGTGCTAGTAGATACAGCATCACTGAAGCTTTCTTT
v_gene: TRBV2; j_gene: TRBJ2-1; d_gene: TRBD2; abundance: once; CDR3aa: CASSGLAGAYNEQFF; CDR3nt: TGTGCCAGCAGCGGACTAGCGGGGGCCTACAATGAGCAGTTCTTC
v_gene: TRBV7-8; j_gene: TRBJ2-7; d_gene: TRBD1; abundance: -; CDR3aa: CASSRTGNSEQYF; CDR3nt: TGTGCCAGCAGCAGGACAGGGAACAGTGAGCAGTACTTC
v_gene: TRBV6-5; j_gene: TRBJ2-7; d_gene: TRBD2; abundance: -; CDR3aa: CASRPSGGAPYEQYF; CDR3nt: TGTGCCAGCAGGCCCAGCGGGGGGGCCCCCTACGAGCAGTACTTC
v_gene: TRBV11-3; j_gene: TRBJ2-2; d_gene: TRBD1; abundance: -; CDR3aa: CASRRGTGENTGELFF; CDR3nt: TGTGCCAGCAGACGAGGGACAGGGGAAAACACCGGGGAGCTGTTTTTT
v_gene: TRBV23-1; j_gene: TRBJ1-1; d_gene: -; abundance: -; CDR3aa: CASRQGFMNTEAFF; CDR3nt: TGCGCCAGCAGACAGGGATTCATGAACACTGAAGCTTTCTTT
v_gene: TRBV3-1/TRBV3-2; j_gene: TRBJ2-7; d_gene: -; abundance: once; CDR3aa: CASSQVEFEQYF; CDR3nt: TGTGCCAGCAGCCAAGTTGAGTTTGAGCAGTACTTC
v_gene: TRBV19; j_gene: TRBJ1-1; d_gene: -; abundance: -; CDR3aa: CASTSLTSGGEAFF; CDR3nt: TGTGCCAGTACTAGTTTGACTTCGGGAGGTGAAGCTTTCTTT
v_gene: TRBV18; j_gene: TRBJ1-4; d_gene: -; abundance: few; CDR3aa: CASSPAVGGGEKLFF; CDR3nt: TGTGCCAGCTCACCGGCCGTCGGGGGTGGGGAAAAACTGTTTTTT